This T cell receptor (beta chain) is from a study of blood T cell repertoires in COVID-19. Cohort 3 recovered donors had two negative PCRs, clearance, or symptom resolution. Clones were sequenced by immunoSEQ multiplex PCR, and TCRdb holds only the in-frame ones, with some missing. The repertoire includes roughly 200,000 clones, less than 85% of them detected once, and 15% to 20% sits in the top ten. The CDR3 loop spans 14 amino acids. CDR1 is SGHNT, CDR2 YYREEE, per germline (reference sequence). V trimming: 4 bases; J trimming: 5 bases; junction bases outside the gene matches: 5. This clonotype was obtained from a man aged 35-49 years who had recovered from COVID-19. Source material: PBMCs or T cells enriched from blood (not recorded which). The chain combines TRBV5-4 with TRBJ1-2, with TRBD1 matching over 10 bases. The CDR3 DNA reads TGTGCCAGCAGCCAAGGACAGGGGGAGTATGGCTACACCTTC. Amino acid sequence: CASSQGQGEYGYTF.